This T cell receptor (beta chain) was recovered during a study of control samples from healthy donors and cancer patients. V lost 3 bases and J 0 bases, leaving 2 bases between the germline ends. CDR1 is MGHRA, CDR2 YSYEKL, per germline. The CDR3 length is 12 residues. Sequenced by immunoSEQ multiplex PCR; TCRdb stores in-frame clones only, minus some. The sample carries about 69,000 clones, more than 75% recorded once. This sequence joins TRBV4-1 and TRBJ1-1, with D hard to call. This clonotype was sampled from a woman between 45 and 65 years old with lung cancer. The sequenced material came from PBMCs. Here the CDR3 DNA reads TGCGCCAGCAGCCACATGAACACTGAAGCTTTCTTT. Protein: CASSHMNTEAFF.